Given below is one TCR beta chain in context. What it binds is not known. MiXCR, run by TCRdb on the reads, gives a single entry per CDR3 protein. The data show about a million distinct CDR3 sequences, with around 31% seen just once and around 15% held by the top ten. This sample was taken from a study of T cell repertoires in cytomegalovirus infection. As for the study in general: Public TCR beta signatures indicated both CMV infection and matching HLA type. Study results and caveats: Within the response measured ex vivo, HLA-C-restricted CMV-specific TCR beta clonotypes were dominant. People with CMV and the relevant HLA were identified by cumulative public TCR beta family frequency.

This sequence was found in a human donor in good health (CMV status not recorded). Some clones in this sample may be carry-over from other donors' samples. This specimen was cultured CD8+ T cells from PBMCs, taken from culture after CMV antigen stimulation.

The DNA for the CDR3 is TGTGCCACCAGCAGCGTTCAGGGGTCCAGGACAGATACGCAGTATTTT. Its protein product is CATSSVQGSRTDTQYF. The chain is built from TRBV15 and TRBJ2-3; TRBD1 might be the D (6 bases). This CDR3 is built from 16 residues. Per germline, CDR1 LNHNV and CDR2 YYDKDF (reference sequence). The V gene lost 3 bases and the J gene lost 3 bases, with 16 bases spanning the gap. The whole variable domain, remainder taken from reference TRBV15 and TRBJ2-3, is DAMVIQNPRYQVTQFGKPVTLSCSQTLNHNVMYWYQQKSSQAPKLLFHYYDKDFNNEADTPDNFQSRRPNTSFCFLDIRSPGLGDTAMYLCATSSVQGSRTDTQYFGPGTRLTVL.